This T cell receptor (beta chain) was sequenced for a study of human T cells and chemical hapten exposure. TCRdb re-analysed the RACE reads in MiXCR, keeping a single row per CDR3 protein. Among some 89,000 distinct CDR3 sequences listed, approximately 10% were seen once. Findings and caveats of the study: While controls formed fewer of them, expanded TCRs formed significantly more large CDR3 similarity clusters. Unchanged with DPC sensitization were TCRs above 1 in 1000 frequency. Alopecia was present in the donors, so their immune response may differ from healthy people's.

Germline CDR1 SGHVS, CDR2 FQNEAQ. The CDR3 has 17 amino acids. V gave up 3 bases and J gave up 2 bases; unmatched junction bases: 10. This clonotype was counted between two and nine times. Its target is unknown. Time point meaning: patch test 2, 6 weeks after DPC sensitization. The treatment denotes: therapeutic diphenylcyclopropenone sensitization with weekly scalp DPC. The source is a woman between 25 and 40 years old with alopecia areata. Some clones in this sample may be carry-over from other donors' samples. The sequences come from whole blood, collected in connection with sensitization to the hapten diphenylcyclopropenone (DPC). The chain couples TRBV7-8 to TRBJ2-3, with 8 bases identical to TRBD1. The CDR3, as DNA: TGTGCCAGCAGCTTCAGGCGACAGGGGTTATCCACAGATACGCAGTATTTT. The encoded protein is CASSFRRQGLSTDTQYF. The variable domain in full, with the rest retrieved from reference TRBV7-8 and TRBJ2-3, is GAGVSQSPRYKVAKRGQDVALRCDPISGHVSLFWYQQALGQGPEFLTYFQNEAQLDKSGLPSDRFFAERPEGSVSTLKIQRTQQEDSAVYLCASSFRRQGLSTDTQYFGPGTRLTVL.